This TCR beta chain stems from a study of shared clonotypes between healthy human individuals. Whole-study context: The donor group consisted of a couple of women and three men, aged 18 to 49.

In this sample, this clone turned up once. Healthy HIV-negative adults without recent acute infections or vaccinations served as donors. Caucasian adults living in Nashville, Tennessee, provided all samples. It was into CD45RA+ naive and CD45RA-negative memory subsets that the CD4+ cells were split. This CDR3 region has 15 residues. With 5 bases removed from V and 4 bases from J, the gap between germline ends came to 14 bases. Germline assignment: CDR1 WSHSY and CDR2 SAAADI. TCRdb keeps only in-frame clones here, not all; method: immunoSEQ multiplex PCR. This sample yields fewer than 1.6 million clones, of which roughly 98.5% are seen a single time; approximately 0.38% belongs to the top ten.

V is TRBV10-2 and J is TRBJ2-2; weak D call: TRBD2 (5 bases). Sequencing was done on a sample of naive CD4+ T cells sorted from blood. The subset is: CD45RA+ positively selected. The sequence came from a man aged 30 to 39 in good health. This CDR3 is CASSTMTKFTGELFF. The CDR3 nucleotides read TGCGCCAGCAGTACCATGACTAAGTTCACCGGGGAGCTGTTTTTT.